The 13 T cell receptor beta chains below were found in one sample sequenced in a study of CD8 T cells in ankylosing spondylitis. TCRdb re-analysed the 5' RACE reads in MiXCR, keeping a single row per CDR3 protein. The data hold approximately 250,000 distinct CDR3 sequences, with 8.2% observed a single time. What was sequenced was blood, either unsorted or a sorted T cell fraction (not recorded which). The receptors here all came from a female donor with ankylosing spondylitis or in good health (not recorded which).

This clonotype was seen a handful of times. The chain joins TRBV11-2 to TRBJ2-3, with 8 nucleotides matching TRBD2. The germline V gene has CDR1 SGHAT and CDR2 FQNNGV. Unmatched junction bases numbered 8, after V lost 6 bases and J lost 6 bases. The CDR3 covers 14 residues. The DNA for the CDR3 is TGTGCCAGCAGTTCTACGGGAGGGCCGGATACGCAGTATTTT. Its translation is CASSSTGGPDTQYF.

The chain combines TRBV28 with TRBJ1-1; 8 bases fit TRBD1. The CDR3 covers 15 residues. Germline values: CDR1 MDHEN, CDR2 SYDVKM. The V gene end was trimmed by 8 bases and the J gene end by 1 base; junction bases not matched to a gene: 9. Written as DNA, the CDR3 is TGTGCCAGCTCATTAGGAGGACAGGGGAACACTGAAGCTTTCTTT. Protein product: CASSLGGQGNTEAFF.

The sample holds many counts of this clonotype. CDR3 region: CSALGAAYEQYF. The CDR3 DNA reads as TGCAGCGCCCTCGGGGCCGCCTACGAGCAGTACTTC. The chain recombines TRBV29-1 with TRBJ2-7; D is perhaps TRBD1 or TRBD2 (5 bases each). The germline gives CDR1 SQVTM, CDR2 ANQGSEA. The CDR3 is 12 residues long. Trimming removed 7 bases at V and 2 bases at J, with 12 bases between.

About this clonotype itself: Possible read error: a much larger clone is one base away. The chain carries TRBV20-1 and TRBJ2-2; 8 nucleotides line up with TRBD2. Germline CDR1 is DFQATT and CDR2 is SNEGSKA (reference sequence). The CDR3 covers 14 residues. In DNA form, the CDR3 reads TGCAGTGTAACGGGAGGGCCGGGCACCGGGGCGCTGTTTTTT. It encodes CSVTGGPGTGALFF.

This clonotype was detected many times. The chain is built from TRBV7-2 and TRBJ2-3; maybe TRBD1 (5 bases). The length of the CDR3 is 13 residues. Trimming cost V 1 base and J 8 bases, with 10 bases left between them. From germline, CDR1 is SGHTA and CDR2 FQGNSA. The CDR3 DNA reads TGTGCCAGCAGCTTAGGGGGCCCGGGTACGCAGTATTTT. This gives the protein CASSLGGPGTQYF.

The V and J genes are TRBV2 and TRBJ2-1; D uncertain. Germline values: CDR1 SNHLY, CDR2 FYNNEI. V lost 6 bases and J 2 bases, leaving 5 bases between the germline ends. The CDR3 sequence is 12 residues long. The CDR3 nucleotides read TGTGCCAGCAGGGCTCCCTACAATGAGCAGTTCTTC. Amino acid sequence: CASRAPYNEQFF.

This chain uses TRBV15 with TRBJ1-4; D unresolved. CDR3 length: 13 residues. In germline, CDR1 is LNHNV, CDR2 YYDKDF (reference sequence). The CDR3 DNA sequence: TGTGGCGTCTTGGGGACAACTAATGAAAAACTGTTTTTT. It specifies CGVLGTTNEKLFF.

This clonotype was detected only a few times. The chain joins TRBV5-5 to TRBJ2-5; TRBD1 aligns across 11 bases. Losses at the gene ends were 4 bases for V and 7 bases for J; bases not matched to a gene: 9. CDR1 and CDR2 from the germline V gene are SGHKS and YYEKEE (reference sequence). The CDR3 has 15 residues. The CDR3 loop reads CASSHAGTGGRTQYF. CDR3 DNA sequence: TGTGCCAGCAGCCATGCAGGGACAGGGGGAAGGACCCAGTACTTC.

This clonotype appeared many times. CDR3 residues: CASSARSVWDTEAFF. DNA of the CDR3: TGTGCCAGCAGCGCCCGGTCCGTGTGGGACACTGAAGCTTTCTTT. The rearrangement links TRBV9 to TRBJ1-1; no clear D. With 3 bases removed from V and 3 bases from J, the gap between germline ends came to 15 bases. Germline V lookup: CDR1 SGDLS, CDR2 YYNGEE. This CDR3 is 15 amino acids long.

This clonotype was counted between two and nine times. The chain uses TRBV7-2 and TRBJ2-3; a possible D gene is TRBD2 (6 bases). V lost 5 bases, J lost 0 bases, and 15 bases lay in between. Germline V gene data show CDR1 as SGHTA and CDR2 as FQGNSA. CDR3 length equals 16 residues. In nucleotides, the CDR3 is TGTGCCAGCAGCGGCTGGGGAGGAACGAGCACAGATACGCAGTATTTT. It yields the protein CASSGWGGTSTDTQYF.

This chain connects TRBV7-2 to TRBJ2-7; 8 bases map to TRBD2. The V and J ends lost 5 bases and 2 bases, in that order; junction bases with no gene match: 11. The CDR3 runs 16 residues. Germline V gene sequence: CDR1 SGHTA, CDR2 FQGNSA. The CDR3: CASSVTGLAKTYEQYF. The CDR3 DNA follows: TGTGCCAGCAGCGTGACCGGACTAGCCAAAACCTACGAGCAGTACTTC.

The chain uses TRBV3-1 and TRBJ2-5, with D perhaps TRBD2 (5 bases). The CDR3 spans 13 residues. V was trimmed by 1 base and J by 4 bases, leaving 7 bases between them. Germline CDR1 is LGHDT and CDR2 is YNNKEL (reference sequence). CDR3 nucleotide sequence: TGTGCCAGCAGCCAAGTGGCGGGAGAGACCCAGTACTTC. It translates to CASSQVAGETQYF.

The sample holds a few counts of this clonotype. CDR3 protein: CASSQDWRFNQPQHF. For the CDR3, the DNA is TGCGCCAGCAGCCAAGATTGGCGGTTCAATCAGCCCCAGCATTTT. The chain uses TRBV4-3 and TRBJ1-5; no clear D gene. Trimming stripped 0 bases from V and 3 bases from J, with 9 bases between. The CDR3 contains 15 residues. Per germline, CDR1 LGHNA and CDR2 YSLEER.